Shown below are 23 T cell receptor beta chains from a single sample sequenced in a study of graft-versus-host responses after intestinal transplantation. Method: immunoSEQ multiplex PCR; TCRdb's copy keeps in-frame clones and lacks some. Among fewer than 110,000 clones listed, over 85% were seen once. Their antigen targets remain unknown. Sample: unstimulated CD8+ T cells sorted from spleen or lymph node cells, taken before intestinal transplant. These receptors originate from a human donor who received an intestinal transplant.

This chain links TRBV5-4 with TRBJ2-7, with a weak D call TRBD2 (6 bases). Germline loops: CDR1 SGHNT, CDR2 YYREEE (reference sequence). Between the trimmed V and J ends, which lost 4 bases and 2 bases, there was a span of 13 bases. CDR3 length: 14 amino acids. The CDR3 DNA reads as TGTGCCAGCAGCCCTCTCGGGACTGCCTACGAGCAGTACTTC. This sequence encodes CASSPLGTAYEQYF. Supplemented by reference TRBV5-4 and TRBJ2-7, the full variable domain reads ETGVTQSPTHLIKTRGQQVTLRCSSQSGHNTVSWYQQALGQGPQFIFQYYREEENGRGNFPPRFSGLQFPNYSSELNVNALELDDSALYLCASSPLGTAYEQYFGPGTRLTVT.

This chain connects TRBV6-5 to TRBJ1-1; no definite D call. V was pared by 6 bases and J by 5 bases, with 13 bases between. The CDR3 runs 13 residues. The germline V gene encodes CDR1 MNHEY and CDR2 SVGAGI. In DNA, the CDR3 is TGTGCCAGCAGCCGTAAGAGTTTGACTGAAGCTTTCTTT. Amino acids: CASSRKSLTEAFF.

The V gene is TRBV4-1, the J gene TRBJ1-5; a weak D match, TRBD1 (5 bases). Trimming stripped 2 bases from V and 1 base from J, with 18 bases between. The CDR3 length is 18 residues. Germline CDR1 and CDR2: MGHRA and YSYEKL. The CDR3 loop reads CASSQQSRALGSNQPQHF. In DNA form, the CDR3 reads TGCGCCAGCAGCCAACAATCCAGGGCTCTGGGAAGCAATCAGCCCCAGCATTTT.

The J gene is TRBJ2-1, the V gene TRBV27, with D unclear. The CDR3 has 14 residues. The germline V gene encodes CDR1 MNHEY and CDR2 SMNVEV (reference sequence). Trimming took 8 bases from V and 0 from J, leaving 11 bases between them. The CDR3 region has the DNA TGTGCCAGCCTCAGTTTAAGCTCCTACAATGAGCAGTTCTTC. Translating gives CASLSLSSYNEQFF.

V is TRBV18 and J is TRBJ2-3; 13 bases map to TRBD2. The V and J ends lost 6 bases and 0 bases, in that order; junction bases with no gene match: 12. The V gene's germline CDR1 is KGHSH and CDR2 LQKENI. The CDR3 has 19 residues. The CDR3 DNA follows: TGTGCCAGCTCCTCGGTCCCGGGACTAGCGGGGTACAGCACAGATACGCAGTATTTT. Translation gives CASSSVPGLAGYSTDTQYF.

The chain combines TRBV4-2 with TRBJ1-6, with D uncertain. The CDR3 extends over 13 amino acids. The V gene's germline CDR1 is LGHNA and CDR2 YNFKEQ. Trimming removed 1 base at V and 11 bases at J, with 9 bases between. CDR3 in amino acids: CASSQGGSPPLHF. CDR3 sequence (DNA): TGTGCCAGCAGCCAAGGAGGGAGCCCACCCCTCCACTTT.

V and J are TRBV12-5 and TRBJ1-4; D is possibly TRBD1 (6 bases). V shed 4 bases and J shed 5 bases, with 14 bases lying between them. This CDR3 comprises 15 residues. Germline V lookup: CDR1 LGHNT, CDR2 FRNRAP. The CDR3 nucleotides read TGTGCTAGTGGTTCGGCCAGGGGCCCCAATGAAAAACTGTTTTTT. Its protein product is CASGSARGPNEKLFF.

The count of this clone is one. In DNA form, the CDR3 reads TGCAGCGTCACTACAGACACTGGGGCCAACGTCCTGACTTTC. Translation: CSVTTDTGANVLTF. The chain joins TRBV29-1 to TRBJ2-6; D not resolved. Germline V gives CDR1 SQVTM, CDR2 ANQGSEA. Between the trimmed V and J ends, which lost 6 bases and 2 bases, there was a span of 11 bases. The CDR3 runs to 14 residues.

The rearrangement links TRBV25-1 to TRBJ2-3; D gene uncertain. V lost 6 bases and J 2 bases, leaving 0 bases between the germline ends. CDR1 and CDR2 from the germline V gene are MGHDK and SYGVNS. The CDR3 has 10 amino acids. The DNA of the CDR3 is TGTGCCAGCAGCACAGATACGCAGTATTTT. Protein product: CASSTDTQYF.

This clone was detected once. The rearrangement joins TRBV10-2 to TRBJ2-7, with a tentative D call TRBD2 (6 bases). Germline V gene data show CDR1 as WSHSY and CDR2 as SAAADI. The CDR3 covers 13 residues. V dropped 4 bases and J dropped 3 bases, with 10 bases sitting between them. The CDR3 DNA reads TGCGCCAGCAGTGGCGGAGGGGACTACGAGCAGTACTTC. Protein: CASSGGGDYEQYF.

The J gene is TRBJ2-1, the V gene TRBV6-6; the match to TRBD1 covers 9 bases. The trim removed 6 bases at V and 8 bases at J, leaving 11 bases unmatched. The CDR3 has 15 residues. CDR1 is MNHNY and CDR2 is SVGAGI in the germline V gene (reference sequence). The CDR3 protein is CASSLRDRVSDEQFF. CDR3 nucleotides: TGTGCCAGCAGCCTCCGGGACAGGGTATCCGATGAGCAGTTCTTC.

The chain employs TRBV2 and TRBJ2-7; D possibly corresponds to TRBD2 (5 bases). The length of the CDR3 is 13 residues. The V end lost 7 bases, the J end lost 2 bases, and 12 bases lay between the germline ends. Germline CDR1 and CDR2: SNHLY and FYNNEI. The CDR3 region is CASTEGAPYEQYF. The CDR3 DNA follows: TGTGCCAGCACAGAGGGCGCCCCCTACGAGCAGTACTTC.

The chain links TRBV9 to TRBJ2-7, with D perhaps matching TRBD2 (6 bases). The germline CDR1 and CDR2 sequences are SGDLS and YYNGEE. V was cut by 3 bases and J by 6 bases, with 10 bases left in between. The CDR3 is 12 amino acids. Here the CDR3 reads CASSANGGEQYF. The DNA of the CDR3 is TGTGCCAGCAGCGCAAACGGGGGCGAGCAGTACTTC.

The chain carries TRBV5-6 and TRBJ2-3; D gene ambiguous. The germline CDR1 and CDR2 sequences are SGHDT and YYEEEE. V was shortened by 0 bases and J by 2 bases, with 10 bases between the two germline ends. There are 15 residues in the CDR3. CDR3 loop: CASSLEATYTDTQYF. The CDR3 DNA follows: TGTGCCAGCAGCTTGGAGGCTACTTACACAGATACGCAGTATTTT. The full variable domain, completed using reference TRBV5-6 and TRBJ2-3, is DAGVTQSPTHLIKTRGQQVTLRCSPKSGHDTVSWYQQALGQGPQFIFQYYEEEERQRGNFPDRFSGHQFPNYSSELNVNALLLGDSALYLCASSLEATYTDTQYFGPGTRLTVL.

The J gene is TRBJ2-7, the V gene TRBV6-5, with 8 bases aligning to TRBD1. V was pared by 0 bases and J by 5 bases, with 0 bases of the junction left unmatched. CDR3 length equals 13 residues. Germline V gene data show CDR1 as MNHEY and CDR2 as SVGAGI. Here the CDR3 reads CASSYSTGDEQYF. For the CDR3, the DNA is TGTGCCAGCAGTTACTCGACAGGGGACGAGCAGTACTTC.

CDR3 in amino acids: CASSYSGTGGDTQYF. In nucleotides, the CDR3 is TGTGCCAGCAGTTACTCGGGGACAGGGGGGGATACGCAGTATTTT. This chain links TRBV6-5 with TRBJ2-3; 11 bases match TRBD1. This CDR3 spans 15 amino acids. CDR1 and CDR2 (germline): MNHEY, SVGAGI. Trimming removed 0 bases from V and 6 bases from J; junction bases left unmatched: 2.

This clone was seen just once. The rearrangement uses TRBV29-1 and TRBJ2-1; D remains ambiguous. The CDR3 is 14 residues long. CDR1 is SQVTM and CDR2 is ANQGSEA in the germline V gene. Trimming cost V 7 bases and J 6 bases, with 19 bases left between them. The CDR3 DNA sequence: TGCAGCGCCCCAGAGTCCAAATTTGGCAATGAGCAGTTCTTC. It yields the protein CSAPESKFGNEQFF.

The genes are TRBV5-6 and TRBJ1-1; D gene uncertain. This CDR3 has 13 residues. The germline gives CDR1 SGHDT, CDR2 YYEEEE. V was trimmed by 5 bases and J by 0 bases, leaving 8 bases between them. The chain's CDR3 is CASSFDVNTEAFF. As DNA, the CDR3 is TGTGCCAGCAGTTTTGACGTGAACACTGAAGCTTTCTTT.

The gene calls are TRBV4-2 and TRBJ2-7; weak D call: TRBD1 (6 bases). Germline V CDR1 and CDR2: LGHNA, YNFKEQ. This CDR3 is built from 15 residues. With 0 bases removed from V and 1 base from J, the gap between germline ends came to 10 bases. CDR3 in amino acids: CASSQETGYSYEQYF. DNA of the CDR3: TGTGCCAGCAGCCAAGAAACAGGGTATTCCTACGAGCAGTACTTC.

V usage is TRBV9 and J usage is TRBJ1-6; D is uncertain. Trimming shortened V by 4 bases and J by 14 bases, and 22 bases separated the two germline ends. The CDR3 has 15 amino acids. CDR1 is SGDLS and CDR2 is YYNGEE in the germline V gene. CDR3 in amino acids: CASSPKGGPLETLHF. Written as DNA, the CDR3 is TGTGCCAGCAGCCCCAAGGGAGGGCCCCTTGAAACCCTCCACTTT.

This sequence joins TRBV4-1 and TRBJ2-3; unclear D gene. V lost 1 base and J 5 bases, leaving 7 bases between the germline ends. The CDR3 totals 13 residues. Germline V lookup: CDR1 MGHRA, CDR2 YSYEKL. The CDR3 nucleotides are TGCGCCAGCAGCCAAGGGGAAGTAGATACGCAGTATTTT. This encodes CASSQGEVDTQYF.

The chain links TRBV13 to TRBJ2-7, with D possibly being TRBD2 (6 bases). The CDR3 covers 13 residues. Trimming removed 5 bases from V and 3 bases from J, with 11 bases in between. Germline CDR1 reads PRHDT; CDR2 reads FYEKMQ (reference sequence). CDR3 region: CASSLGGYYEQYF. CDR3 sequence (DNA): TGTGCCAGCAGCCTGGGGGGATACTACGAGCAGTACTTC.

The chain links TRBV5-6 to TRBJ2-2, with D possibly matching TRBD2 (5 bases). The germline V gene has CDR1 SGHDT and CDR2 YYEEEE. V was shortened by 2 bases and J by 4 bases, with 9 bases between the two germline ends. The CDR3 contains 14 residues. The CDR3 DNA reads as TGTGCCAGCAGCTTACGGGATGGCACCGGGGAGCTGTTTTTT. It codes for CASSLRDGTGELFF. Looking up the rest from reference TRBV5-6 and TRBJ2-2 gives the full variable domain: DAGVTQSPTHLIKTRGQQVTLRCSPKSGHDTVSWYQQALGQGPQFIFQYYEEEERQRGNFPDRFSGHQFPNYSSELNVNALLLGDSALYLCASSLRDGTGELFFGEGSRLTVL.